This passage covers 27 T cell receptor beta chains from one sample sequenced in a study of technical replicates of blood from a few donors. Using immunoSEQ multiplex PCR, the repertoire was profiled, and TCRdb retains in-frame clones only, with some absent. The sample comprises some 70,000 clones, under 98% of which are singletons, and about 0.28% rests with the top ten. The specimen was T cells isolated from PBMCs. Receptors were obtained from a human donor in good health.

This clone was seen a single time. This chain joins TRBV6-4 and TRBJ2-3; D is possibly TRBD2 (6 bases). The CDR3 extends over 13 amino acids. The ends were cut back, 4 bases at V and 1 base at J, with 6 bases in the middle. Germline V lookup: CDR1 MRHNA, CDR2 SNTAGT. The CDR3 protein is CASSASGTDTQYF. CDR3 DNA: TGTGCCAGCAGTGCTAGCGGCACAGATACGCAGTATTTT.

The chain is built from TRBV14 and TRBJ2-7, with 12 bases that match TRBD1. This CDR3 region has 16 residues. Trimming cost V 4 bases and J 7 bases; bases outside gene matches: 11. The germline CDR1 and CDR2 sequences are SGHDN and FVKESK. The CDR3 loop is CASSRAGGQGAQEQYF. In nucleotides, the CDR3 is TGTGCCAGCAGCCGGGCAGGGGGACAGGGGGCGCAAGAGCAGTACTTC.

This chain uses TRBV7-9 with TRBJ2-7; TRBD2 is a possible D gene (5 bases). Germline V gives CDR1 SEHNR, CDR2 FQNEAQ (reference sequence). This CDR3 is 12 amino acids long. V gave up 5 bases and J gave up 5 bases, with 10 bases separating them. The CDR3 DNA is TGTGCCAGCAGCATCGGGGTCGACGAGCAGTACTTC. It is translated as CASSIGVDEQYF.

The V and J genes are TRBV6-5 and TRBJ2-5; D may be TRBD1 (5 bases). V lost 6 bases to trimming and J lost 5 bases, with 16 bases between them. The CDR3 sequence is 14 residues long. Germline V gene sequence: CDR1 MNHEY, CDR2 SVGAGI. The CDR3 sequence is CASRIFQGKETQYF. The CDR3 DNA reads TGTGCCAGCAGGATTTTTCAGGGCAAGGAGACCCAGTACTTC.

The chain links TRBV10-1 to TRBJ2-1; TRBD2 is a possible D gene (5 bases). Trimming shortened V by 0 bases and J by 7 bases, and 22 bases separated the two germline ends. In germline, CDR1 is WNHNN, CDR2 SYGVQD (reference sequence). This CDR3 has 18 residues. The CDR3 DNA sequence: TGCGCCAGCAGTGAGTCGGGTCGAGCGGCTGGCACCTTGAATGAGCAGTTCTTC. Its translation: CASSESGRAAGTLNEQFF.

The rearrangement uses TRBV6-6 and TRBJ2-4, with 7 positions matching TRBD1. The CDR3 extends over 15 amino acids. Trimming removed 6 bases from V and 0 bases from J; junction bases left unmatched: 5. The germline V gene has CDR1 MNHNY and CDR2 SVGAGI (reference sequence). In DNA form, the CDR3 reads TGTGCCAGCAGCCGAACAGGGGTAGCCAAAAACATTCAGTACTTC. It translates to CASSRTGVAKNIQYF.

A single count supports this clone. The J gene is TRBJ2-2, the V gene TRBV25-1; D unclear. This CDR3 comprises 14 residues. CDR1 is MGHDK and CDR2 is SYGVNS in the germline V gene. The germline V and J ends were trimmed by 1 base and 2 bases, with 5 bases remaining between them. CDR3 coding DNA: TGTGCCAGCAGTGAATTTTCTAACACCGGGGAGCTGTTTTTT. Protein sequence: CASSEFSNTGELFF.

This clone was seen a single time. The chain employs TRBV6-6 and TRBJ2-7, with 10 bases fitting TRBD2. The CDR3 extends over 14 amino acids. In germline, CDR1 is MNHNY, CDR2 SVGAGI (reference sequence). Trimming cost V 6 bases and J 3 bases; bases outside gene matches: 5. The CDR3 reads CASRLRTSGYEQYF. The CDR3 coding sequence is TGTGCCAGCAGACTCAGGACTAGCGGCTACGAGCAGTACTTC.

The chain carries TRBV5-4 and TRBJ2-5; D is ambiguous. V was clipped by 0 bases and J by 5 bases, with 8 bases between them. The germline V gene encodes CDR1 SGHNT and CDR2 YYREEE (reference sequence). There are 13 residues in the CDR3. The CDR3 DNA follows: TGTGCCAGCAGCTTGGGAGTCGGGGAGACCCAGTACTTC. It specifies CASSLGVGETQYF.

This clone is a singleton in its sample. The chain has TRBV27 and TRBJ1-2; D unresolved. The V end was cut by 5 bases, the J end by 2 bases, with 12 bases between. The V gene's germline CDR1 is MNHEY and CDR2 SMNVEV (reference sequence). The CDR3 covers 14 residues. The CDR3, as DNA: TGTGCCAGCAGTAACAGTGATAACAACTATGGCTACACCTTC. Amino acids: CASSNSDNNYGYTF.

This rearrangement joins TRBV4-1 to TRBJ1-1; possibly TRBD1 for D (6 bases). Germline values: CDR1 MGHRA, CDR2 YSYEKL. V was cut by 8 bases and J by 3 bases, with 13 bases left in between. The CDR3 length is 13 residues. CDR3 coding DNA: TGCGCCAGCGGGGGGGACACCTACACTGAAGCTTTCTTT. Translated, it gives CASGGDTYTEAFF.

The gene calls are TRBV19 and TRBJ2-1; 9 bases line up with TRBD2. The V and J ends lost 3 bases and 4 bases, in that order; junction bases with no gene match: 7. This CDR3 comprises 16 residues. The germline V gene has CDR1 LNHDA and CDR2 SQIVND (reference sequence). This CDR3 is CASSISGTSRYNEQFF. For the CDR3, the DNA is TGTGCCAGTAGTATCAGCGGGACTAGCAGATACAATGAGCAGTTCTTC.

V gene TRBV19 combines with J gene TRBJ2-7; 8 nucleotides align to TRBD1. CDR1 and CDR2 (germline): LNHDA, SQIVND (reference sequence). This CDR3 has 15 residues. The V gene end was trimmed by 4 bases and the J gene end by 4 bases; junction bases not matched to a gene: 9. CDR3 nucleotide sequence: TGTGCCAGTAGTACCGCCAGGGGGCTGGTTTACGAGCAGTACTTC. Protein product: CASSTARGLVYEQYF.

J is TRBJ2-5 and V is TRBV7-9, with D possibly TRBD1 on 6 matching bases. The CDR3 totals 14 residues. Germline V gene lookup returns CDR1 SEHNR and CDR2 FQNEAQ (reference sequence). The V and J ends lost 3 bases and 2 bases respectively, with 10 bases between them. The CDR3 DNA follows: TGTGCCAGCAGCTTGGCGCAGGGGCAAGAGACCCAGTACTTC. This encodes CASSLAQGQETQYF.

This chain's CDR3 is CASSRPGHYQPQHF. The DNA of the CDR3 is TGTGCCAGCAGCAGGCCGGGACACTATCAGCCCCAGCATTTT. This rearrangement joins TRBV9 to TRBJ1-5; possible D gene TRBD1, 6 bases. The CDR3 contains 14 residues. V shed 4 bases and J shed 5 bases, with 13 bases lying between them. Per germline, CDR1 SGDLS and CDR2 YYNGEE.

The rearrangement links TRBV5-1 to TRBJ2-5; TRBD1 matches 9 bases. The CDR3 spans 14 residues. The V gene end was trimmed by 4 bases and the J gene end by 5 bases; junction bases not matched to a gene: 6. The germline V gene has CDR1 SGHRS and CDR2 YFSETQ. The CDR3 protein is CASSLTGGVETQYF. The CDR3 bases are TGCGCCAGCAGCCTGACAGGGGGGGTGGAGACCCAGTACTTC. The complete variable domain, with remaining parts taken from reference TRBV5-1 and TRBJ2-5, reads KAGVTQTPRYLIKTRGQQVTLSCSPISGHRSVSWYQQTPGQGLQFLFEYFSETQRNKGNFPGRFSGRQFSNSRSEMNVSTLELGDSALYLCASSLTGGVETQYFGPGTRLLVL.

The chain links TRBV2 to TRBJ2-2; 7 bases line up with TRBD2. V shed 7 bases, J shed 3 bases, and the junction held 14 bases outside the gene matches. Germline-derived CDR1 and CDR2 are SNHLY and FYNNEI. This CDR3 region has 17 residues. The CDR3 DNA reads TGTGCCAGCACCATTTCAGCGGGACCTTTTTACACCGGGGAGCTGTTTTTT. This encodes CASTISAGPFYTGELFF.

The V gene is TRBV5-4, the J gene TRBJ2-7; D is undetermined. The germline V and J ends were trimmed by 0 bases and 0 bases, with 10 bases remaining between them. The CDR3 length is 15 residues. The germline V gene encodes CDR1 SGHNT and CDR2 YYREEE (reference sequence). In DNA, the CDR3 is TGTGCCAGCAGCTTGGATGCATACAGCTCCTACGAGCAGTACTTC. The encoded protein is CASSLDAYSSYEQYF.

The genes are TRBV4-2 and TRBJ2-7, with D tentatively TRBD2 (6 bases). Trimming cost V 2 bases and J 7 bases, with 18 bases left between them. The CDR3 contains 15 residues. Germline CDR1 LGHNA, CDR2 YNFKEQ. The CDR3 bases are TGTGCCAGCAGCCAATTGGGAGGTAGGGAAGGGGAGCAGTACTTC. Its protein is CASSQLGGREGEQYF.

This rearrangement joins TRBV11-2 to TRBJ2-7; 7 bases are shared with TRBD2. Germline trimming cut 5 bases from V and 2 bases from J; bases unmatched to any gene: 9. The germline CDR1 and CDR2 sequences are SGHAT and FQNNGV. The CDR3 contains 15 residues. Written as DNA, the CDR3 is TGTGCCAGCAGCATTCCGCTTGGGACTACCTACGAGCAGTACTTC. Protein sequence: CASSIPLGTTYEQYF.

The V call is TRBV7-2, the J call TRBJ2-7; 9 bases map to TRBD1. This CDR3 has 13 residues. V lost 5 bases to trimming and J lost 2 bases; unmatched junction nucleotides: 1. CDR1 SGHTA and CDR2 FQGNSA come from the germline V gene. The DNA for the CDR3 is TGTGCCAGCAGCCGGGACAGGGCCTACGAGCAGTACTTC. Residues: CASSRDRAYEQYF.

This clone was observed a single time. V usage is TRBV7-8 and J usage is TRBJ2-7; D gene unclear. Germline lookup yields CDR1 SGHVS and CDR2 FQNEAQ. Trimming pared 5 bases from V and 2 bases from J, leaving 4 bases between. This CDR3 comprises 11 residues. The CDR3 DNA reads as TGTGCCAGCAGCAGAGCCTACGAGCAGTACTTC. This sequence encodes CASSRAYEQYF.

This chain uses TRBV27 with TRBJ1-5, with D tentatively TRBD1 (6 bases). Germline-derived CDR1 and CDR2 are MNHEY and SMNVEV (reference sequence). The CDR3 runs 13 residues. V was trimmed by 8 bases and J by 7 bases, leaving 15 bases between them. Here the CDR3 DNA reads TGTGCCAGCTACCGGGACATAGGACAGCCCCAGCATTTT. Protein: CASYRDIGQPQHF.

The chain has TRBV7-9 and TRBJ1-2; TRBD1 matches 10 bases. The length of the CDR3 is 16 residues. Looked up from germline, CDR1 is SEHNR and CDR2 is FQNEAQ (reference sequence). Losses at the gene ends were 4 bases for V and 5 bases for J; bases not matched to a gene: 10. The CDR3 bases are TGTGCCAGCAGCTCCCCCCCGGGACAGGGGAAATATGGCTACACCTTC. Translating gives CASSSPPGQGKYGYTF.

Details on this clone: The junction shows a germline mismatch at one end, possibly a read error. The chain employs TRBV5-4 and TRBJ2-5; D unresolved. Germline CDR1 is SGHNT and CDR2 is YYREEE (reference sequence). The CDR3 runs to 14 residues. For the CDR3, the DNA is TGTGCCAGCACCTTGGACGGCAGGCAAGAGACCCAGTACTTC. It is translated as CASTLDGRQETQYF.

The chain has TRBV7-2 and TRBJ2-1, with D uncertain. V lost 5 bases and J 6 bases, leaving 8 bases between the germline ends. Germline CDR1 SGHTA, CDR2 FQGNSA. The CDR3 is made up of 12 amino acids. Here the CDR3 reads CASSAVANEQFF. The CDR3 DNA follows: TGTGCCAGCAGCGCTGTAGCCAATGAGCAGTTCTTC. The full variable domain, in which reference TRBV7-2 and TRBJ2-1 provide the parts outside the CDR3, is GAGVSQSPSNKVTEKGKDVELRCDPISGHTALYWYRQSLGQGLEFLIYFQGNSAPDKSGLPSDRFSAERTGGSVSTLTIQRTQQEDSAVYLCASSAVANEQFFGPGTRLTVL.

V is TRBV18 and J is TRBJ2-5; possibly TRBD2 for D (6 bases). Germline CDR1 is KGHSH and CDR2 is LQKENI. Trimming took 1 base from V and 4 from J, leaving 13 bases between them. This CDR3 contains 15 residues. The CDR3 bases are TGTGCCAGCTCACCACGGCCAGGGAGGAGAGAGACCCAGTACTTC. Encoded protein: CASSPRPGRRETQYF.